This T cell receptor beta chain is from a study of T cells in Graves' hyperthyroidism and ophthalmopathy. Study outcomes and limitations: Blood also held most thyroid clonotypes expanded beyond 0.001.

Patients showing uncontrolled infection, other autoimmune disease, pregnancy or lactation were ineligible. The CDR3 has 14 amino acids. Trimming cost V 4 bases and J 4 bases, with 14 bases left between them. The germline V gene encodes CDR1 LGHNA and CDR2 YNFKEQ. TCR beta CDR3 regions were amplified from RNA transcripts. An initial round of RT-PCR targeting the TCR CDR3 relied on the HTBI primer set. Each CDR3 protein is one row after TCRdb ran MiXCR on the multiplex PCR reads. Among hundreds of thousands of distinct CDR3 sequences listed, 14% were seen once. A word on this clonotype: Its antigen is still unknown.

The sequence was obtained from a woman aged 18-29 years with Graves' hyperthyroidism. What was sequenced was blood. The rearrangement joins TRBV4-2 to TRBJ2-7; tentatively, D is TRBD2 (6 bases). The CDR3 protein is CASSPGILAYEQYF. The CDR3 DNA is TGTGCCAGCAGCCCGGGGATACTAGCTTACGAGCAGTACTTC.